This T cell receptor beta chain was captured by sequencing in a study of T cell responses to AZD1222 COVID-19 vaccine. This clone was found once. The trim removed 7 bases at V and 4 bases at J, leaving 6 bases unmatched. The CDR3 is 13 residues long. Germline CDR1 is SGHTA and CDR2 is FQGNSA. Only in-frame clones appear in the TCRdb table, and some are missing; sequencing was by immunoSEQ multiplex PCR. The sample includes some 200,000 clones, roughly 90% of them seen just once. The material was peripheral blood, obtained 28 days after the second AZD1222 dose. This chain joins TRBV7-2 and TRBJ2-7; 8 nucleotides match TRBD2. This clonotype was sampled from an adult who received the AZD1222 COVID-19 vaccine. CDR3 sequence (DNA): TGTGCCAGCACTCAAGCGGGGGAATACGAGCAGTACTTC. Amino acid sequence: CASTQAGEYEQYF.